This T cell receptor beta chain is from a study of blood T cell repertoires in COVID-19. Overall study context: The study drew acute and convalescent COVID-19 samples from the United States, Italy and Spain. Sample material is recorded as cDNA or gDNA derived from T cells, B-cell-depleted T cells, or PBMCs.

Deletions cut 2 bases from V and 2 bases from J, with 7 bases between. Germline assignment: CDR1 MGHRA and CDR2 YSYEKL. The CDR3 consists of 13 residues. In the original workflow: Estimates of nucleated cell counts were drawn from the amplification of reference gene primers. This table comes from immunoSEQ multiplex PCR, and its TCRdb copy is limited to in-frame clones, with some not included. V and J calls plus clone size are reproduced from that table; the DNA served to infer D and trimming. The sample lists tens of thousands of clones, more than 60% occurring once. The rearrangement uses TRBV4-1 and TRBJ2-7; maybe TRBD1 (5 bases). Sequencing used peripheral blood. The clonotype comes from a woman older than 75 with active or convalescent COVID-19. The CDR3 reads CASSQLGAYEQYF. The CDR3 nucleotides read TGCGCCAGCAGCCAATTAGGGGCCTACGAGCAGTACTTC.